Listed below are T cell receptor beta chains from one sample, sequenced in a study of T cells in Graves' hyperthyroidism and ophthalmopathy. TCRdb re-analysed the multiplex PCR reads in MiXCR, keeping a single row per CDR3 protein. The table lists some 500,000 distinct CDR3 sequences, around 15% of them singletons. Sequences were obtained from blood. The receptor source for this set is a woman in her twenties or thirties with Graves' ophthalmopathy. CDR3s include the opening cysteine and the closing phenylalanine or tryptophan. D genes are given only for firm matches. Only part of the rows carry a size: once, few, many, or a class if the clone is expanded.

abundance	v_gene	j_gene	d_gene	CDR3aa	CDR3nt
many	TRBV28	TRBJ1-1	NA	CASIPVTGNTEAFF	TGTGCCAGCATTCCGGTTACAGGGAACACTGAAGCTTTCTTT
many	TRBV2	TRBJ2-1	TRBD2	CASKGGPGEQFF	TGTGCCAGCAAGGGAGGGCCGGGGGAGCAGTTCTTC
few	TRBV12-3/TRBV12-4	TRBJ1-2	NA	CASSDLGGRGYTF	TGTGCCAGCAGTGACTTAGGGGGACGTGGCTACACCTTC
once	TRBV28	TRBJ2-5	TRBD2	CASSSAGLAGVKETQYF	TGTGCCAGCAGTTCCGCAGGTCTAGCGGGAGTCAAAGAGACCCAGTACTTC
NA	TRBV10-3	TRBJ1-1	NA	CAISGVGSTEAFF	TGTGCCATCAGTGGAGTGGGCAGCACTGAAGCTTTCTTT
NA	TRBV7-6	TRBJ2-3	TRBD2	CASSLGLAGEAGSDTQYF	TGTGCCAGCAGCTTGGGACTAGCGGGAGAGGCGGGGTCGGATACGCAGTATTTT
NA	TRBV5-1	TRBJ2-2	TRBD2	CASSDPAGGPEGELFF	TGCGCCAGCAGCGACCCTGCGGGAGGGCCTGAAGGGGAGCTGTTTTTT
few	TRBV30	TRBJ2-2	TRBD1	CAWADRGTGELVF	TGTGCCTGGGCCGACAGGGGAACCGGGGAGCTGGTTTTT
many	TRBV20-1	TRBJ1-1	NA	CSAEGHERVVNTEAFF	TGCAGTGCCGAGGGGCACGAGAGAGTAGTGAACACTGAAGCTTTCTTT
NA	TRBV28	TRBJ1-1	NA	CASSLYRRTEAFF	TGTGCCAGCAGTTTATACCGCCGGACTGAAGCTTTCTTT
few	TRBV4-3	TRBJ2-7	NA	CASSQMDSAARIYEQYF	TGCGCCAGCAGCCAAATGGATTCCGCGGCGAGAATCTACGAGCAGTACTTC
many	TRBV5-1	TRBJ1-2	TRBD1	CASSLDRGANYGYTF	TGCGCCAGCAGCTTGGACAGGGGAGCTAACTATGGCTACACCTTC
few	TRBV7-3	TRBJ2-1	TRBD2	CASSLIPGTSGRSSYNEQFF	TGTGCCAGCAGCTTAATACCCGGAACTAGCGGGAGGAGCTCCTACAATGAGCAGTTCTTC
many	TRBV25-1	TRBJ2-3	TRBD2	CASSASGISTDTQYF	TGTGCCAGCAGTGCTAGCGGGATAAGCACAGATACGCAGTATTTT
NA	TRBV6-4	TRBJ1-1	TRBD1	CASNRPGTALNTEAFF	TGTGCCAGCAATCGCCCCGGGACAGCTTTGAACACTGAAGCTTTCTTT
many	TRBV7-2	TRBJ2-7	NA	CASSIDRYYEQYF	TGTGCCAGCAGCATAGACAGATACTACGAGCAGTACTTC
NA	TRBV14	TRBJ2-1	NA	CASSQDPAGPYNEQFF	TGTGCCAGCAGCCAAGACCCCGCGGGCCCCTACAATGAGCAGTTCTTC